The 30 T cell receptor beta chains below come from one sample, sequenced in a study of control samples from healthy donors and cancer patients. Profiled with immunoSEQ multiplex PCR; TCRdb holds only in-frame clones, not every one. The sample has tens of thousands of clones; about 88% are singletons. The material sequenced was blood. The receptors come from a woman between 45 and 65 years old in good health.

This clone was picked up one time. The genes are TRBV4-1 and TRBJ1-2; D is ambiguous. The V and J ends lost 0 bases and 5 bases respectively, with 10 bases between them. CDR1 is MGHRA, CDR2 YSYEKL, per germline. The CDR3 totals 14 residues. The CDR3 reads CASSQDGSLYGYTF. Here the CDR3 DNA reads TGCGCCAGCAGCCAAGATGGGTCCTTATATGGCTACACCTTC.

The chain employs TRBV4-2 and TRBJ1-2; tentative D call: TRBD1 (5 bases). The CDR3 extends over 14 amino acids. The ends were cut back, 3 bases at V and 2 bases at J, with 10 bases in the middle. Germline V lookup: CDR1 LGHNA, CDR2 YNFKEQ. CDR3 sequence: CASSQGQSNYGYTF. The CDR3 bases are TGTGCCAGCAGCCAGGGGCAGTCCAACTATGGCTACACCTTC.

The chain employs TRBV2 and TRBJ1-2; 9 nucleotides align to TRBD1. This CDR3 contains 14 residues. V lost 10 bases, J lost 8 bases, and 14 bases stayed unmatched. CDR1 and CDR2 from the germline V gene are SNHLY and FYNNEI. CDR3 bases: TGTGCCATTCTTCCGGGACAGGGAACACAGGGCTACACCTTC. It specifies CAILPGQGTQGYTF. The full variable domain, rest sourced from reference TRBV2 and TRBJ1-2, is EPEVTQTPSHQVTQMGQEVILRCVPISNHLYFYWYRQILGQKVEFLVSFYNNEISEKSEIFDDQFSVERPDGSNFTLKIRSTKLEDSAMYFCAILPGQGTQGYTFGSGTRLTVV.

The genes are TRBV30 and TRBJ1-2; no reliable D call. Deletions cut 0 bases from V and 7 bases from J, with 18 bases between. The CDR3 contains 15 residues. Germline V gene sequence: CDR1 GTSNPN, CDR2 SVGIG (reference sequence). The chain's CDR3 is CAWSVAGPLPGGYTF. The CDR3 nucleotides read TGTGCCTGGAGTGTAGCGGGCCCCTTACCGGGTGGCTACACCTTC.

The CDR3 DNA follows: TGTGCCAGCAGCCCCCTGACAGGGGCGACCGGGGAGCTGTTTTTT. Its protein product is CASSPLTGATGELFF. The chain recombines TRBV7-9 with TRBJ2-2; 8 positions agree with TRBD1. CDR1 SEHNR and CDR2 FQNEAQ come from the germline V gene (reference sequence). With 5 bases clipped from V and 5 bases from J, the junction kept 7 bases outside the gene matches. The CDR3 covers 15 residues.

The genes are TRBV14 and TRBJ2-1; D gene unclear. The V end was cut by 4 bases, the J end by 8 bases, with 15 bases between. Germline V gene lookup returns CDR1 SGHDN and CDR2 FVKESK. This CDR3 is built from 14 residues. In nucleotides, the CDR3 is TGTGCCAGCAGCCCGTACGTCGGGTCGGATGAGCAGTTCTTC. It yields the protein CASSPYVGSDEQFF.

The chain carries TRBV29-1 and TRBJ1-2; no definite D call. Per the germline V gene, CDR1 is SQVTM and CDR2 is ANQGSEA. Between the trimmed V and J ends, which lost 5 bases and 2 bases, there was a span of 18 bases. CDR3 length: 15 residues. CDR3 region: CSVSRTRNLNYGYTF. In nucleotides, the CDR3 is TGCAGCGTTTCCCGAACTAGGAATTTAAACTATGGCTACACCTTC.

This clone appeared once. The chain joins TRBV10-3 to TRBJ2-1, with 13 bases that match TRBD2. V lost 3 bases, J lost 0 bases, and 5 bases stayed unmatched. CDR3 size: 18 residues. Germline V lookup: CDR1 ENHRY, CDR2 SYGVKD. In nucleotides, the CDR3 is TGTGCCATCAGTGAAGAACTAGCGGGGGGGCCCTCCTACAATGAGCAGTTCTTC. It translates to CAISEELAGGPSYNEQFF.

The chain couples TRBV7-8 to TRBJ1-5, with a weak D call TRBD1 (6 bases). Germline V gives CDR1 SGHVS, CDR2 FQNEAQ. Between the trimmed V and J ends, which lost 1 base and 6 bases, there was a span of 10 bases. The CDR3 spans 14 residues. The DNA of the CDR3 is TGTGCCAGCAGCTTAGGTAGGGGGAGTCAGCCCCAGCATTTT. Translated, it gives CASSLGRGSQPQHF. Full variable domain (missing parts from reference TRBV7-8 and TRBJ1-5): GAGVSQSPRYKVAKRGQDVALRCDPISGHVSLFWYQQALGQGPEFLTYFQNEAQLDKSGLPSDRFFAERPEGSVSTLKIQRTQQEDSAVYLCASSLGRGSQPQHFGDGTRLSIL.

This rearrangement joins TRBV13 to TRBJ2-2; 8 nucleotides match TRBD2. The V segment lost 4 bases and the J segment 7 bases; nucleotides outside the gene matches: 14. In germline, CDR1 is PRHDT, CDR2 FYEKMQ (reference sequence). The CDR3 has 17 residues. The CDR3 loop is CASSYQRGSRKVGELFF. Written as DNA, the CDR3 is TGTGCCAGCAGCTACCAGCGGGGGTCGAGGAAGGTCGGGGAGCTGTTTTTT. The whole variable domain, filled in from reference TRBV13 and TRBJ2-2, reads AAGVIQSPRHLIKEKRETATLKCYPIPRHDTVYWYQQGPGQDPQFLISFYEKMQSDKGSIPDRFSAQQFSDYHSELNMSSLELGDSALYFCASSYQRGSRKVGELFFGEGSRLTVL.

The chain recombines TRBV10-3 with TRBJ2-7; TRBD1 matches at 7 bases. Germline CDR1 reads ENHRY; CDR2 reads SYGVKD. The CDR3 loop spans 16 amino acids. The junction had 10 bases not matched to a gene; V was cut back by 2 bases and J by 3 bases. CDR3 DNA: TGTGCCATCAGTGAGAGATCAAAAGGGGGCTTCTACGAGCAGTACTTC. Protein product: CAISERSKGGFYEQYF.

J is TRBJ1-5 and V is TRBV19; no firm D call. Germline CDR1 and CDR2: LNHDA and SQIVND (reference sequence). V gave up 3 bases and J gave up 2 bases, with 8 bases separating them. The CDR3 extends over 14 amino acids. The CDR3 reads CASSIREGNQPQHF. In nucleotides, the CDR3 is TGTGCCAGTAGTATTCGGGAAGGCAATCAGCCCCAGCATTTT.

V gene TRBV5-4 combines with J gene TRBJ2-3, with D maybe TRBD2 (6 bases). Germline V gene lookup returns CDR1 SGHNT and CDR2 YYREEE (reference sequence). The length of the CDR3 is 16 residues. V dropped 4 bases and J dropped 2 bases, with 17 bases sitting between them. Here the CDR3 reads CASSRWGRGNTDTQYF. In nucleotides, the CDR3 is TGTGCCAGCAGCCGTTGGGGTCGGGGGAACACAGATACGCAGTATTTT.

The genes are TRBV30 and TRBJ1-6, with D perhaps TRBD1 (6 bases). Deletions cut 3 bases from V and 10 bases from J, with 13 bases between. The CDR3 is 13 residues long. Germline CDR1 reads GTSNPN; CDR2 reads SVGIG (reference sequence). CDR3 loop: CAWSVQGNSPLHF. CDR3 nucleotides: TGTGCCTGGAGCGTACAGGGTAACTCACCCCTCCACTTT.

The chain couples TRBV3-1 (or the pseudogene TRBV3-2) to TRBJ2-2; the D gene is possibly TRBD2 (6 bases). This CDR3 has 13 amino acids. Trimming cost V 7 bases and J 3 bases, with 9 bases left between them. Germline V gives CDR1 LGHDT, CDR2 YNNKEL (reference sequence). The CDR3 reads CASTRGDTGELFF. As DNA, the CDR3 is TGTGCCAGCACCCGCGGGGACACCGGGGAGCTGTTTTTT.

The rearrangement links TRBV6-1 to TRBJ1-2; D gene uncertain. The germline V gene encodes CDR1 MNHNS and CDR2 SASEGT. This CDR3 has 12 amino acids. Trimming removed 3 bases at V and 10 bases at J, with 12 bases between. The DNA for the CDR3 is TGTGCCAGCAGTGAGGGCAGATTACCCTACACCTTC. This codes for CASSEGRLPYTF.

This rearrangement joins TRBV10-2 to TRBJ1-2, with a possible D match to TRBD1 (6 bases). Germline values: CDR1 WSHSY, CDR2 SAAADI. The CDR3 sequence is 11 residues long. The ends were cut back, 8 bases at V and 4 bases at J, with 8 bases in the middle. The chain's CDR3 is CASGGLYGYTF. In DNA form, the CDR3 reads TGCGCCAGCGGGGGCCTCTATGGCTACACCTTC.

The chain links TRBV6-2 or TRBV6-3 to TRBJ1-5; D ambiguous. Germline loops: CDR1 MNHEY, CDR2 SVGEGT. CDR3 length: 14 amino acids. V was clipped by 5 bases and J by 1 base, with 9 bases between them. CDR3 sequence reads: CASSISPSNQPQHF. CDR3 in DNA: TGTGCCAGCAGTATCAGCCCGAGCAATCAGCCCCAGCATTTT.

V gene TRBV6-2 or TRBV6-3 combines with J gene TRBJ1-3; 10 bases agree with TRBD1. V was pared by 6 bases and J by 2 bases, with 4 bases of the junction left unmatched. Per germline, CDR1 MNHEY and CDR2 SVGEGT. The CDR3 is 15 amino acids. The CDR3, as DNA: TGTGCCAGCAGCTCCGGGACAGGGGCTGGAAACACCATATATTTT. It is translated as CASSSGTGAGNTIYF.

The chain combines TRBV29-1 with TRBJ1-1; D is ambiguous. In germline, CDR1 is SQVTM, CDR2 ANQGSEA. V lost 5 bases and J 3 bases, leaving 7 bases between the germline ends. This CDR3 comprises 11 residues. The CDR3 here is CSVWSYTEAFF. The CDR3 DNA is TGCAGCGTTTGGAGCTACACTGAAGCTTTCTTT.

The V call is TRBV7-9, the J call TRBJ1-2; no definite D call. This CDR3 has 12 residues. Trimming shortened V by 2 bases and J by 6 bases, and 7 bases separated the two germline ends. The V gene's germline CDR1 is SEHNR and CDR2 FQNEAQ (reference sequence). The CDR3 nucleotides are TGTGCCAGCAGCTTAAACGGCGATGGCTACACCTTC. The encoded protein is CASSLNGDGYTF.

On this clone: This sample includes further DNA sequences coding for the same CDR3. The V gene is TRBV29-1, the J gene TRBJ1-1; D is unclear. Germline V lookup: CDR1 SQVTM, CDR2 ANQGSEA. The CDR3 loop spans 12 amino acids. Trimming took off 1 base at V and 1 base at J, with 4 bases between the two ends. CDR3 bases: TGCAGCGTTGAAGGGGGGAACACTGAAGCTTTCTTT. It encodes CSVEGGNTEAFF.

The chain carries TRBV29-1 and TRBJ1-1; the D gene is possibly TRBD1 (6 bases). Per the germline V gene, CDR1 is SQVTM and CDR2 is ANQGSEA. This CDR3 comprises 13 residues. The V end was cut by 7 bases, the J end by 4 bases, with 16 bases between. As DNA, the CDR3 is TGCAGCGCAATGACAGGAGCGGTCACTGAAGCTTTCTTT. Its protein product is CSAMTGAVTEAFF.

The chain is built from TRBV6-5 and TRBJ2-7; possible D gene TRBD1, 6 bases. The CDR3 is 13 amino acids. V dropped 8 bases and J dropped 6 bases, with 17 bases sitting between them. Germline V gene sequence: CDR1 MNHEY, CDR2 SVGAGI. The CDR3 reads CASGYTGYGEQYF. Here the CDR3 DNA reads TGTGCCAGCGGGTATACAGGGTACGGCGAGCAGTACTTC.

The chain is built from TRBV12-3 or TRBV12-4 and TRBJ1-4, with D uncertain. Trimming cost V 6 bases and J 11 bases, with 13 bases left between them. The length of the CDR3 is 12 residues. The CDR3 region has the DNA TGTGCCAGCAGCACAACCTTGGAGAAACTGTTTTTT. It specifies CASSTTLEKLFF.

The chain uses TRBV20-1 and TRBJ1-6; D gene unclear. V gave up 3 bases and J gave up 7 bases, with 13 bases separating them. Germline lookup yields CDR1 DFQATT and CDR2 SNEGSKA (reference sequence). The CDR3 consists of 14 residues. The CDR3 DNA reads TGCAGTGCTAGTTTACGGATGGGGAATTCACCCCTCCACTTT. This sequence encodes CSASLRMGNSPLHF.

The V and J genes are TRBV6-2 or TRBV6-3 and TRBJ2-3, with D possibly TRBD2 on 6 matching bases. The germline V gene has CDR1 MNHEY and CDR2 SVGEGT. Deletions cut 0 bases from V and 4 bases from J, with 14 bases between. This CDR3 has 16 residues. CDR3 sequence (DNA): TGTGCCAGCAGTTACTCGAGGTCCGGGAGAGCAGATACGCAGTATTTT. Its translation is CASSYSRSGRADTQYF.

The rearrangement joins TRBV30 to TRBJ2-7; D gene unclear. V was trimmed by 4 bases and J by 5 bases, leaving 12 bases between them. In germline, CDR1 is GTSNPN, CDR2 SVGIG (reference sequence). The CDR3 covers 12 residues. The CDR3 protein is CAWNRLRNEQYF. The CDR3 DNA sequence: TGTGCCTGGAATCGGCTGAGGAACGAGCAGTACTTC.

J is TRBJ2-7 and V is TRBV12-3 or TRBV12-4, with TRBD1 matching over 7 bases. The CDR3 runs to 12 residues. J gave up 7 bases and V 6 bases, and 6 bases lay outside the gene matches. In DNA, the CDR3 is TGTGCCAGCAGCCGGACAGGCGGTGAGCAGTACTTC. The encoded protein is CASSRTGGEQYF.

The V and J genes are TRBV9 and TRBJ1-2; 8 bases match TRBD1. V lost 2 bases to trimming and J lost 0 bases; unmatched junction nucleotides: 3. This CDR3 region has 15 residues. CDR1 SGDLS and CDR2 YYNGEE come from the germline V gene. As DNA, the CDR3 is TGTGCCAGCAGCGTGGGGGACAGGTCTAACTATGGCTACACCTTC. This codes for CASSVGDRSNYGYTF.